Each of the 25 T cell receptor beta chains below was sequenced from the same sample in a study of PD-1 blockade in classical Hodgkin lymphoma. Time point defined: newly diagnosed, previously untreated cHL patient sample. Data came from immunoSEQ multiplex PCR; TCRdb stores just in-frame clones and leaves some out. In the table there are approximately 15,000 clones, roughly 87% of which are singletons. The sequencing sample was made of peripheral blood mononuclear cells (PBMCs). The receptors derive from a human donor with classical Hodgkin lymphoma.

Here the CDR3 DNA reads TGTGCCAGCAGCTTACTAGCGGGAGGATGGGAGACCCAGTACTTC. Translation gives CASSLLAGGWETQYF. This rearrangement joins TRBV7-9 to TRBJ2-5; 11 nucleotides line up with TRBD2. V gave up 2 bases and J gave up 5 bases; unmatched junction bases: 4. The CDR3 extends over 15 amino acids. In germline, CDR1 is SEHNR, CDR2 FQNEAQ (reference sequence).

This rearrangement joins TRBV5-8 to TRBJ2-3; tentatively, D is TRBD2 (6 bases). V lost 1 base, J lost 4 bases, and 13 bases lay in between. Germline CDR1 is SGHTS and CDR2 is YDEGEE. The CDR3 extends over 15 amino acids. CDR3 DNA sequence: TGTGCCAGCAGCTTGACTTCCGGGGGATCAGATACGCAGTATTTT. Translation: CASSLTSGGSDTQYF. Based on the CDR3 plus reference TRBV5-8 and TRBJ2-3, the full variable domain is EAGVTQSPTHLIKTRGQQATLRCSPISGHTSVYWYQQALGLGLQFLLWYDEGEERNRGNFPPRFSGRQFPNYSSELNVNALELEDSALYLCASSLTSGGSDTQYFGPGTRLTVL.

The CDR3 loop reads CASSLGVTSGENIQYF. Written as DNA, the CDR3 is TGTGCCAGCAGCTTGGGGGTGACTAGCGGAGAAAACATTCAGTACTTC. The chain recombines TRBV5-6 with TRBJ2-4; 9 bases fit TRBD2. CDR1 and CDR2 (germline): SGHDT, YYEEEE. This CDR3 region has 16 residues. The V gene end was trimmed by 0 bases and the J gene end by 5 bases; junction bases not matched to a gene: 6.

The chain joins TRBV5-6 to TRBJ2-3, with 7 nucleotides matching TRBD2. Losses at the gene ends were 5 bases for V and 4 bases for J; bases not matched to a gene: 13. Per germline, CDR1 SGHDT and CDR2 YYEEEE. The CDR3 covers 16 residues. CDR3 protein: CASSPIQPGLSDTQYF. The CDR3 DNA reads TGTGCCAGCAGTCCAATCCAACCGGGACTATCAGATACGCAGTATTTT.

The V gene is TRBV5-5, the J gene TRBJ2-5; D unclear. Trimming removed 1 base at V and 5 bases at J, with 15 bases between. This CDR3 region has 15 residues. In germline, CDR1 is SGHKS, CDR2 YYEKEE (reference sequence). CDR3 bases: TGTGCCAGCAGCTTGTCGGTGTTGGGCCCCGAGACCCAGTACTTC. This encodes CASSLSVLGPETQYF.

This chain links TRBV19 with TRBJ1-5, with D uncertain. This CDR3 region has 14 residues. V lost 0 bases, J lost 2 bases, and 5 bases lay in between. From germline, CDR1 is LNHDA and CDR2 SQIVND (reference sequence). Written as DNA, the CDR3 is TGTGCCAGTAGTATAGAGATGGGCAATCAGCCCCAGCATTTT. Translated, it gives CASSIEMGNQPQHF.

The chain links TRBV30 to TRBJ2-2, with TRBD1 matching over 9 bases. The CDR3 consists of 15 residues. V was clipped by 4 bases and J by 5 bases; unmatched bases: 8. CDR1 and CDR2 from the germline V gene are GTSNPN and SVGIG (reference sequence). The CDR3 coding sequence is TGTGCCTGGACGGGGACAGGGTTGGGAACCGGGGAGCTGTTTTTT. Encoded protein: CAWTGTGLGTGELFF. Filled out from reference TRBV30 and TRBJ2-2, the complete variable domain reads SQTIHQWPATLVQPVGSPLSLECTVEGTSNPNLYWYRQAAGRGLQLLFYSVGIGQISSEVPQNLSASRPQDRQFILSSKKLLLSDSGFYLCAWTGTGLGTGELFFGEGSRLTVL.

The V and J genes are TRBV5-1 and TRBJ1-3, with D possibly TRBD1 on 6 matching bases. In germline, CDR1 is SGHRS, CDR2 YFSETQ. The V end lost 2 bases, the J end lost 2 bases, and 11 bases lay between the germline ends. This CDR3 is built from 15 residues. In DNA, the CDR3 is TGCGCCAGCAGCTTTGTTGGGGACACTGGAAACACCATATATTTT. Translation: CASSFVGDTGNTIYF. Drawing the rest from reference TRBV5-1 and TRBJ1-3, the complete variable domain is KAGVTQTPRYLIKTRGQQVTLSCSPISGHRSVSWYQQTPGQGLQFLFEYFSETQRNKGNFPGRFSGRQFSNSRSEMNVSTLELGDSALYLCASSFVGDTGNTIYFGEGSWLTVV.

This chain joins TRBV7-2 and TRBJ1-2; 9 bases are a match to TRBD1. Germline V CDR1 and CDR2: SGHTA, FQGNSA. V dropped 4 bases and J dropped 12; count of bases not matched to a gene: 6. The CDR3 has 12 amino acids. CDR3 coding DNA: TGTGCCAGCAGCTCGGACAGGGGTGGAAACACCTTC. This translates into CASSSDRGGNTF.

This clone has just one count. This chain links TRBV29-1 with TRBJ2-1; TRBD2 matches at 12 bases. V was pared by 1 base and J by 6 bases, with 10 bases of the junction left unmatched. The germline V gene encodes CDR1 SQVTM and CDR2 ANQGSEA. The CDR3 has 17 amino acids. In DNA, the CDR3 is TGCAGCGTTGAAGGCTTTCTAGCGGGAGGGCGGTCCAATGAGCAGTTCTTC. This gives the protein CSVEGFLAGGRSNEQFF.

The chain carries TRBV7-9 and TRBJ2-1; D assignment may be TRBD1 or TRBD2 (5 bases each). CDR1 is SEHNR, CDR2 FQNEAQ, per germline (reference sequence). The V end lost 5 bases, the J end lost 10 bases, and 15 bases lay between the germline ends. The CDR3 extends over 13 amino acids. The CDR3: CASSELRGGEQFF. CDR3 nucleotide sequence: TGTGCCAGCAGCGAACTTAGGGGCGGGGAGCAGTTCTTC.

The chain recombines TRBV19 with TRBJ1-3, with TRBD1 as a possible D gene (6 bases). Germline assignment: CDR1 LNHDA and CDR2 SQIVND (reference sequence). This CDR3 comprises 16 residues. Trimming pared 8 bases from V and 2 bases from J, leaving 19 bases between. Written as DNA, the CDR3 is TGTGCCAGTTACCTTCTTGGGGGGCGGGCTGGAAACACCATATATTTT. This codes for CASYLLGGRAGNTIYF.

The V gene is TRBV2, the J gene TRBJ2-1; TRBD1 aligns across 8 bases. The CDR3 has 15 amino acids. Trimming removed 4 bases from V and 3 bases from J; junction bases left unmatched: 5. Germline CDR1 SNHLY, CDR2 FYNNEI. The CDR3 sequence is CASSGDRGGYNEQFF. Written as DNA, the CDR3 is TGTGCCAGCAGTGGAGACAGGGGAGGCTACAATGAGCAGTTCTTC.

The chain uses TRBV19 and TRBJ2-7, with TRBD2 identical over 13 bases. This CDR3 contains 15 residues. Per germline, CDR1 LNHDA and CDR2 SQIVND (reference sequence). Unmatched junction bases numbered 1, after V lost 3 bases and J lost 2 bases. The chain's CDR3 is CASSIGLAGAYEQYF. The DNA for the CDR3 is TGTGCCAGTAGTATCGGACTAGCGGGAGCCTACGAGCAGTACTTC.

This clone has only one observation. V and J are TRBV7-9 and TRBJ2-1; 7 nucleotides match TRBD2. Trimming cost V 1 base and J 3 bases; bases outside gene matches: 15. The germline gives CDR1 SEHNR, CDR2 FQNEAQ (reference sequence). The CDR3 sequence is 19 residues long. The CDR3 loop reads CASSLDAGRWREIYNEQFF. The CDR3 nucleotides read TGTGCCAGCAGCTTAGATGCGGGTCGGTGGCGGGAGATCTACAATGAGCAGTTCTTC.

The CDR3 here is CASSVGTAGNTIYF. CDR3 bases: TGTGCCAGCAGCGTAGGGACAGCTGGAAACACCATATATTTT. This chain uses TRBV9 with TRBJ1-3; tentative D call: TRBD1 (6 bases). V was clipped by 0 bases and J by 2 bases, with 6 bases between them. The length of the CDR3 is 14 residues. Germline CDR1 SGDLS, CDR2 YYNGEE.

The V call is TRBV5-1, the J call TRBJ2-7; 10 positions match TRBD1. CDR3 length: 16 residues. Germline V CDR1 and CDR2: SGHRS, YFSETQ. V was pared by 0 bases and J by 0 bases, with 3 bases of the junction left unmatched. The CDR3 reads CASSLGTGGSSYEQYF. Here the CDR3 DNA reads TGCGCCAGCAGCTTGGGGACAGGGGGGAGCTCCTACGAGCAGTACTTC.

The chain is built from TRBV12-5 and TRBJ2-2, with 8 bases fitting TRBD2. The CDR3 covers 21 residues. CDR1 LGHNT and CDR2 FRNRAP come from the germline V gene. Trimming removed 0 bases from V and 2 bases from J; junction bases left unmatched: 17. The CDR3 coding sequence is TGTGCTAGTGGTTTGGTACTGGGTAGCGGGAAACCCCGGGGTAACACCGGGGAGCTGTTTTTT. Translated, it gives CASGLVLGSGKPRGNTGELFF.

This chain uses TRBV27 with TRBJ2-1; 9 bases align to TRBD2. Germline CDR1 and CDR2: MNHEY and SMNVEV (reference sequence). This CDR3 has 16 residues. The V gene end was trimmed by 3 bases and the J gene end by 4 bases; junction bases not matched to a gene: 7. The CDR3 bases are TGTGCCAGCAGTTTCGATCGACTAGCGGTTTACAATGAGCAGTTCTTC. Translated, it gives CASSFDRLAVYNEQFF.

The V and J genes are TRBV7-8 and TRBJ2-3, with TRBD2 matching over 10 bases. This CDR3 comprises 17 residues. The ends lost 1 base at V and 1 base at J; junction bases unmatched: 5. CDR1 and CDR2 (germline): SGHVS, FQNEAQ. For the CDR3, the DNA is TGTGCCAGCAGCTTAGAGTGGCTAGCGGGGGGCACAGATACGCAGTATTTT. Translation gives CASSLEWLAGGTDTQYF.

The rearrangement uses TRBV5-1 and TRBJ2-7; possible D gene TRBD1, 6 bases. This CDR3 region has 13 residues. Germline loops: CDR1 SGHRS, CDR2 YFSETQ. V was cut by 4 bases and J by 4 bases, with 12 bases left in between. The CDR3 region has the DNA TGCGCCAGCAGCAAGGACAGCCGTTACGAGCAGTACTTC. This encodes CASSKDSRYEQYF. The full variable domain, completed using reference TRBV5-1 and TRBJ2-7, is KAGVTQTPRYLIKTRGQQVTLSCSPISGHRSVSWYQQTPGQGLQFLFEYFSETQRNKGNFPGRFSGRQFSNSRSEMNVSTLELGDSALYLCASSKDSRYEQYFGPGTRLTVT.

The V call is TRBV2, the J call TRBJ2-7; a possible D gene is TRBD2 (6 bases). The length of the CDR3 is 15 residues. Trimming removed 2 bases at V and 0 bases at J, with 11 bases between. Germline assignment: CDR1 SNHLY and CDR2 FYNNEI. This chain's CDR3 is CASSELGGSSYEQYF. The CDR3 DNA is TGTGCCAGCAGTGAATTGGGGGGAAGCTCCTACGAGCAGTACTTC. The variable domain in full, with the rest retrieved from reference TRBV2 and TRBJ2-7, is EPEVTQTPSHQVTQMGQEVILRCVPISNHLYFYWYRQILGQKVEFLVSFYNNEISEKSEIFDDQFSVERPDGSNFTLKIRSTKLEDSAMYFCASSELGGSSYEQYFGPGTRLTVT.

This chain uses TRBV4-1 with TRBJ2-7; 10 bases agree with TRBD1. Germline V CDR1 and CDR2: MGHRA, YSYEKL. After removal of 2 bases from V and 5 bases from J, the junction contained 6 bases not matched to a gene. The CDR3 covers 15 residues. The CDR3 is CASSQPGQGRNEQYF. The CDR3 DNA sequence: TGCGCCAGCAGCCAACCGGGACAGGGGAGGAACGAGCAGTACTTC.

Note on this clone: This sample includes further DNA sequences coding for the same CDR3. The chain's CDR3 is CASSEGRPISYEQYF. CDR3 nucleotides: TGTGCCAGCAGTGAGGGGCGGCCGATCTCCTACGAGCAGTACTTC. The chain uses TRBV6-1 and TRBJ2-7, with a weak D call TRBD1 (5 bases). The V and J ends lost 3 bases and 0 bases respectively, with 12 bases between them. The CDR3 is made up of 15 amino acids. CDR1 and CDR2 (germline): MNHNS, SASEGT.

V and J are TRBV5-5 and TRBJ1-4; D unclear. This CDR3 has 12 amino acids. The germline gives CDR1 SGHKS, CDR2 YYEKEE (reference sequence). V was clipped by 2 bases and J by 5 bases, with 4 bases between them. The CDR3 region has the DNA TGTGCCAGCAGCTTTTTAAATGAAAAACTGTTTTTT. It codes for CASSFLNEKLFF.